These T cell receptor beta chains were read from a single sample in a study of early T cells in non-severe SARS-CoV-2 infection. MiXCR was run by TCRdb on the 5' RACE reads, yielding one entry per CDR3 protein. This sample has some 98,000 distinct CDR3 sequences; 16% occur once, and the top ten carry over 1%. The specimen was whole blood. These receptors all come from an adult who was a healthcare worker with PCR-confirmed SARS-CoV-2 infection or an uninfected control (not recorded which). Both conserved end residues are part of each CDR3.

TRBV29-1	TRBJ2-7	CSVGQGTYEQYF
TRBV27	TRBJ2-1	CASSRSGRAPNEQFF
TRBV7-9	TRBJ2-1	CASSLAAGANNEQFF
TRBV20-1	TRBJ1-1	CSASLVSPELTGEAFF
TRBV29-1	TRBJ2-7	CSVENGDSLTREQYF
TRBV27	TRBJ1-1	CASSLGGGSVDTEAFF
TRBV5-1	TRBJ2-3	CASSLPSGGPDTQYF
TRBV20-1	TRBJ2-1	CSAQRGTGPNNEQFF
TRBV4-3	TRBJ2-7	CASSRGTSGAYEQYF
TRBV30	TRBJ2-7	CAWSSEASGSRLTGEQYF
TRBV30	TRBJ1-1	CAWSDPRGIATEAFF
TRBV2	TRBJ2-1	CASRSASGGALTAEQFF
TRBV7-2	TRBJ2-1	CASSLGLPGLRGEQFF
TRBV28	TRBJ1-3	CASSAQGNTIYF
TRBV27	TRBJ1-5	CASSLVGNQPQHF
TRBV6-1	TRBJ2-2	CASSEGSLGTWFF
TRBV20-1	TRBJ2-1	CSASTSGTYNEQFF
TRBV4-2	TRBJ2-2	CASSQEAGSNTGELFF
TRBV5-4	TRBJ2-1	CASSLAGVRSYNEQFF
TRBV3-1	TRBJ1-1	CASSPETGGRAFF
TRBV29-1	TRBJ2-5	CSVLRAETQYF
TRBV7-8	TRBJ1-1	CASSGEENTEAFF
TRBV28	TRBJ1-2	CANSLRQDTGGYTF
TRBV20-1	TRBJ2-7	CSAITPGGRYEQYF
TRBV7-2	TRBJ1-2	CASSPRAGEGGYTF
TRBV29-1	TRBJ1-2	CSVEAGQGYGYTF